The rows below give T cell receptor beta chains drawn from one sample of a study of cytomegalovirus exposure and HLA in healthy donors. Using immunoSEQ multiplex PCR, the repertoire was profiled, and TCRdb retains in-frame clones only, with some absent. The data show about 140,000 clones, approximately 82% seen once. Sequencing was done on a sample of PBMCs. All receptors derive from a man aged 30-40 years in good health and CMV-seropositive. CDR3s include the opening cysteine and the closing phenylalanine or tryptophan. The D gene is left open where the match is weak. Size is omitted from some rows. Given values are once, few, many or a class for expanded clones.

D,V,J,size,CDR3,DNA
TRBD1,TRBV27,TRBJ2-5,NA,CASSHGTGGETQYF,TGTGCCAGCAGTCATGGGACAGGGGGGGAGACCCAGTACTTC
NA,TRBV6-1,TRBJ2-1,NA,CASRDILYNEQFF,TGTGCCAGCAGGGACATCCTTTACAATGAGCAGTTCTTC
TRBD2,TRBV9,TRBJ2-7,NA,CASSVGTSEYEQYF,TGTGCCAGCAGCGTAGGGACTAGCGAGTACGAGCAGTACTTC
NA,TRBV30,TRBJ1-1,few,CAWSVNTEAFF,TGTGCCTGGTCTGTGAACACTGAAGCTTTCTTT
NA,TRBV12-5,TRBJ1-5,NA,CASGGKARNQPQHF,TGTGCTAGTGGCGGGAAGGCACGCAACCAGCCCCAGCATTTT
NA,TRBV5-1,TRBJ2-7,NA,CASSLAEVAVYEQYF,TGCGCCAGCAGCTTGGCCGAGGTAGCAGTCTACGAGCAGTACTTC
TRBD1,TRBV5-1,TRBJ2-2,NA,CASSLTGAGELFF,TGCGCCAGCAGCCTCACAGGGGCCGGGGAGCTGTTTTTT
TRBD2,TRBV11-1,TRBJ2-7,NA,CASSQRTSGGPYEQYF,TGTGCCAGCAGCCAACGGACTAGCGGGGGACCGTACGAGCAGTACTTC
TRBD1,TRBV27,TRBJ2-7,NA,CASTGTGSYEQYF,TGTGCCAGCACCGGGACAGGGTCCTACGAGCAGTACTTC
NA,TRBV2,TRBJ2-2,NA,CASSYLTSAGELFF,TGTGCCAGCAGCTATCTGACGAGCGCCGGGGAGCTGTTTTTT
NA,TRBV6-1,TRBJ1-5,few,CAGGSRGRSNQPQHF,TGTGCCGGAGGTTCCCGCGGAAGGAGCAATCAGCCCCAGCATTTT
TRBD1,TRBV28,TRBJ2-5,NA,CASSLWVGQGFGTQYF,TGTGCCAGCAGTTTATGGGTGGGACAGGGATTTGGGACCCAGTACTTC
TRBD1,TRBV5-1,TRBJ2-7,NA,CASSTLTGESEQYF,TGCGCCAGCAGCACCCTGACAGGGGAGAGCGAGCAGTACTTC
NA,TRBV2,TRBJ1-5,NA,CASSDPGAFVFGNQPQHF,TGTGCCAGCAGTGATCCAGGGGCTTTTGTTTTTGGCAATCAGCCCCAGCATTTT
NA,TRBV7-9,TRBJ2-7,NA,CASSLTGNYEQYF,TGTGCCAGCAGCTTAACAGGGAACTACGAGCAGTACTTC
NA,TRBV27,TRBJ2-7,once,CASSLVGVGYEQYF,TGTGCCAGCAGTTTAGTGGGAGTGGGCTACGAGCAGTACTTC
TRBD1,TRBV7-2,TRBJ1-6,NA,CASRLPGQGNSPLHF,TGTGCCAGCAGGCTCCCGGGACAGGGGAATTCACCCCTCCACTTT
TRBD1,TRBV7-9,TRBJ2-7,NA,CSSSAGTGYEQYF,TGTTCCAGCAGCGCCGGGACAGGCTACGAGCAGTACTTC
NA,TRBV27,TRBJ1-4,NA,CASSPQGYEKLFF,TGTGCCAGCAGTCCACAGGGTTATGAAAAACTGTTTTTT
NA,TRBV19,TRBJ1-5,NA,CASSFSGLSNQPQHF,TGTGCCAGTAGTTTTTCAGGTCTTTCCAATCAGCCCCAGCATTTT
NA,TRBV21-1,TRBJ2-1,NA,CASSNARVFNPYNEQFF,TGTGCCAGCAGCAATGCCAGGGTGTTTAACCCCTACAATGAGCAGTTCTTC
NA,TRBV6-1,TRBJ2-1,NA,CASKGSGVNEQFF,TGTGCCAGCAAGGGGTCAGGGGTCAATGAGCAGTTCTTC
TRBD2,TRBV6-4,TRBJ2-1,NA,CASSEKLAGGNEQFF,TGTGCCAGCAGTGAAAAACTAGCGGGAGGCAATGAGCAGTTCTTC
TRBD1,TRBV19,TRBJ1-1,NA,CASSAAGTGRPEAFF,TGTGCCAGTAGTGCGGCCGGGACAGGGAGGCCTGAAGCTTTCTTT
TRBD1,TRBV6-6,TRBJ2-1,NA,CASSWGDRGFNEQFF,TGTGCCAGCAGTTGGGGGGACAGGGGGTTCAATGAGCAGTTCTTC
TRBD1,TRBV5-6,TRBJ2-5,NA,CASSLTRTGVVGTQYF,TGTGCCAGCAGCTTGACGAGGACAGGGGTGGTGGGGACCCAGTACTTC
TRBD1,TRBV7-3,TRBJ2-3,NA,CASSFQQGSTQYF,TGTGCCAGCAGCTTCCAACAGGGGAGTACGCAGTATTTT
NA,TRBV7-8,TRBJ2-3,NA,CASSLRDSRGDTQYF,TGTGCCAGCAGCCTGAGAGACTCCCGGGGAGATACGCAGTATTTT
TRBD1,TRBV14,TRBJ1-2,NA,CASSPWTGGSYGYTF,TGTGCCAGCAGCCCCTGGACAGGGGGTTCGTATGGCTACACCTTC
NA,TRBV5-8,TRBJ1-4,few,CASSLGTVNEKLFF,TGTGCCAGCAGCTTGGGGACAGTTAATGAAAAACTGTTTTTT
TRBD2,TRBV25-1,TRBJ2-5,NA,CASSESRGGIETQYF,TGTGCCAGCAGTGAATCGCGGGGGGGCATAGAGACCCAGTACTTC
NA,TRBV6-4,TRBJ1-2,NA,CASGGGSRIYGYTF,TGTGCCAGCGGGGGGGGGTCACGAATTTATGGCTACACCTTC
TRBD2,TRBV18,TRBJ2-1,NA,CASSWTSGSNEQFF,TGTGCCAGCTCTTGGACTAGCGGGAGCAATGAGCAGTTCTTC
TRBD1,TRBV28,TRBJ2-7,NA,CASSPRQGYEQYF,TGTGCCAGCAGTCCTCGACAGGGCTACGAGCAGTACTTC
NA,TRBV30,TRBJ1-2,NA,CAWSPGQSYTF,TGTGCCTGGAGTCCCGGACAGAGCTACACCTTC
TRBD1,TRBV6-1,TRBJ2-7,NA,CASSSQTGALREQYF,TGTGCCAGCAGTTCCCAGACAGGGGCCCTCAGGGAGCAGTACTTC
NA,TRBV28,TRBJ1-1,once,CASSLRTWAPEAFF,TGTGCCAGCAGTTTACGTACGTGGGCTCCTGAAGCTTTCTTT
NA,TRBV5-1,TRBJ2-2,few,CASSFDRNTGELFF,TGCGCCAGCAGCTTCGACAGGAACACCGGGGAGCTGTTTTTT
NA,TRBV6-5,TRBJ2-5,NA,CASSYHLLDSQETQYF,TGTGCCAGCAGTTACCACCTTCTTGACTCCCAAGAGACCCAGTACTTC
NA,TRBV14,TRBJ1-2,NA,CASSPDSLTNYGYTF,TGTGCCAGCAGCCCTGACAGTTTAACTAACTATGGCTACACCTTC
TRBD2,TRBV7-9,TRBJ2-3,NA,CASSAGTSEVTDTQYF,TGTGCCAGCAGCGCCGGGACTAGCGAGGTCACAGATACGCAGTATTTT
NA,TRBV21-1,TRBJ2-2,NA,CASRWWRTRPTGELFF,TGTGCCAGCAGGTGGTGGAGGACTAGACCCACCGGGGAGCTGTTTTTT
NA,TRBV18,TRBJ2-7,NA,CASSPPQGPYEQYF,TGTGCCAGCTCACCACCCCAGGGCCCCTACGAGCAGTACTTC
TRBD2,TRBV7-2,TRBJ2-1,NA,CASSLTGTSGHNEQFF,TGTGCCAGCAGCTTAACCGGGACTAGCGGCCACAATGAGCAGTTCTTC
TRBD1,TRBV6-1,TRBJ2-1,NA,CASSTGAAYNEQFF,TGTGCCAGCAGTACAGGGGCGGCCTACAATGAGCAGTTCTTC
NA,TRBV9,TRBJ2-2,NA,CASSVRDFGTGELFF,TGTGCCAGCAGCGTTAGGGACTTCGGGACCGGGGAGCTGTTTTTT
NA,TRBV6-5,TRBJ1-2,NA,CASRETGYGYTF,TGTGCCAGCAGAGAGACGGGATATGGCTACACCTTC
TRBD1,TRBV11-3,TRBJ1-4,once,CASSLGDSNEKLFF,TGTGCCAGCAGCTTAGGGGACAGTAATGAAAAACTGTTTTTT
TRBD2,TRBV18,TRBJ2-2,once,CASSRAGLAGTGELFF,TGTGCCAGCTCACGGGCAGGCCTAGCGGGGACCGGGGAGCTGTTTTTT